This entry lists 21 T cell receptor beta chains sequenced from one sample in a study of human T cells and chemical hapten exposure. Each CDR3 protein gets one entry after TCRdb re-called the RACE reads with MiXCR. This sample has 85,000 or so distinct CDR3 sequences, with roughly 10% found just once. Noted time point: patch test 1, 2 weeks after DPC sensitization. Treatment indicated: therapeutic diphenylcyclopropenone sensitization with weekly scalp DPC. The sample was whole blood, taken in connection with sensitization to the hapten diphenylcyclopropenone (DPC). The receptors originated from a woman aged 45-65 years with alopecia areata. Some clones in this sample may be carry-over from other donors' samples.

This clonotype was counted many times. CDR3 DNA sequence: TGCAGGTGCGGGGGGTGGTCGGACAATGAGCAGTTCTTC. Protein: CRCGGWSDNEQFF. The V gene is TRBV29-1, the J gene TRBJ2-1; 8 positions agree with TRBD2. Per germline, CDR1 SQVTM and CDR2 ANQGSEA. The CDR3 runs 13 residues.

This clonotype was seen a few times. This chain connects TRBV7-2 to TRBJ2-1; D is undetermined. The V end lost 4 bases, the J end lost 10 bases, and 8 bases lay between the germline ends. Germline V gives CDR1 SGHTA, CDR2 FQGNSA. This CDR3 comprises 11 residues. CDR3 coding DNA: TGTGCCAGCAGCTCCCTCCGAGAGCAGTTCTTC. Translation: CASSSLREQFF.

The rearrangement joins TRBV12-5 to TRBJ2-7; a weak D match, TRBD1 (6 bases). Between the trimmed V and J ends, which lost 3 bases and 1 base, there was a span of 13 bases. This CDR3 has 15 residues. The germline gives CDR1 LGHNT, CDR2 FRNRAP. CDR3 coding DNA: TGTGCTAGTGGTTTCTCAGGGGTAGAGTCCTACGAGCAGTACTTC. Translation gives CASGFSGVESYEQYF.

This clonotype was counted many times. This chain joins TRBV5-1 and TRBJ2-7; 8 positions match TRBD1. The germline CDR1 and CDR2 sequences are SGHRS and YFSETQ. The V and J ends lost 0 bases and 2 bases, in that order; junction bases with no gene match: 10. There are 17 residues in the CDR3. This chain's CDR3 is CASSLGPTGVRTYEQYF. CDR3 nucleotide sequence: TGCGCCAGCAGCTTGGGCCCGACAGGGGTGAGGACCTACGAGCAGTACTTC.

At least ten counts were recorded for this clonotype. The chain employs TRBV11-2 and TRBJ1-4; possibly TRBD1 for D (6 bases). The CDR3 runs 13 residues. The germline V gene encodes CDR1 SGHAT and CDR2 FQNNGV. Trimming took off 5 bases at V and 7 bases at J, with 11 bases between the two ends. The CDR3 nucleotides are TGTGCCAGCAGCGAAAGGACAGCTGAAAAACTGTTTTTT. Protein sequence: CASSERTAEKLFF.

Only a few counts were recorded for this clonotype. V gene TRBV6-1 combines with J gene TRBJ2-5; 10 bases fit TRBD2. Per germline, CDR1 MNHNS and CDR2 SASEGT. Trimming at V came to 7 bases and at J to 5 bases, leaving 7 bases not matched to a gene. This CDR3 is built from 14 residues. As DNA, the CDR3 is TGTGCCAGCATCCGGCTAGCGGGAGTGGAGACCCAGTACTTC. The encoded protein is CASIRLAGVETQYF.

A few counts support this clonotype. The CDR3 bases are TGTGCCAGCAGCTTATCGGCAGGAGGGGTAGATACGCAGTATTTT. This translates into CASSLSAGGVDTQYF. This rearrangement joins TRBV7-2 to TRBJ2-3, with D possibly being TRBD2 (6 bases). CDR3 size: 15 residues. Germline V CDR1 and CDR2: SGHTA, FQGNSA. Trimming stripped 2 bases from V and 5 bases from J, with 14 bases between. Looking up the rest from reference TRBV7-2 and TRBJ2-3 gives the full variable domain: GAGVSQSPSNKVTEKGKDVELRCDPISGHTALYWYRQSLGQGLEFLIYFQGNSAPDKSGLPSDRFSAERTGGSVSTLTIQRTQQEDSAVYLCASSLSAGGVDTQYFGPGTRLTVL.

The chain is built from TRBV7-2 and TRBJ2-1; possibly TRBD2 for D (5 bases). The CDR3 runs to 13 residues. Germline lookup yields CDR1 SGHTA and CDR2 FQGNSA. V shed 3 bases and J shed 10 bases, with 13 bases lying between them. The CDR3 coding sequence is TGTGCCAGCAGCTTTTCCGGGATCGGGGAGCAGTTCTTC. Amino acid sequence: CASSFSGIGEQFF.

The V call is TRBV28, the J call TRBJ2-7; TRBD1 matches at 11 bases. Germline CDR1 is MDHEN and CDR2 is SYDVKM. CDR3 size: 13 residues. Trimming removed 10 bases from V and 4 bases from J; junction bases left unmatched: 6. The CDR3 DNA reads as TGTGCCATATGGGACAGGGGGACTTACGAGCAGTACTTC. Translation gives CAIWDRGTYEQYF.

The chain joins TRBV9 to TRBJ1-1; perhaps TRBD1 as D (6 bases). The CDR3 totals 16 residues. V was trimmed by 4 bases and J by 1 base, leaving 17 bases between them. CDR1 is SGDLS, CDR2 YYNGEE, per germline. In nucleotides, the CDR3 is TGTGCCAGCAGCACTAGCGGACAGCCCACGAACACTGAAGCTTTCTTT. It specifies CASSTSGQPTNTEAFF.

This chain links TRBV20-1 with TRBJ2-3; 9 bases are a match to TRBD1. This CDR3 comprises 15 residues. The J segment lost 3 bases and the V segment lost 3 bases, leaving 7 bases of the junction unmatched. Per germline, CDR1 DFQATT and CDR2 SNEGSKA (reference sequence). The CDR3 protein is CSASPGGQGTDTQYF. As DNA, the CDR3 is TGCAGTGCTAGTCCCGGCGGACAGGGGACAGATACGCAGTATTTT.

This clonotype was seen only a few times. J is TRBJ2-2 and V is TRBV12-3 or TRBV12-4, with 14 bases identical to TRBD2. The V gene end was trimmed by 6 bases and the J gene end by 5 bases; junction bases not matched to a gene: 5. The CDR3 contains 16 residues. CDR3 DNA: TGTGCCAGCAGGACTAGCGGGAGGGCCTTGACCGGGGAGCTGTTTTTT. This sequence encodes CASRTSGRALTGELFF.

This clonotype was detected only a few times. This chain uses TRBV7-2 with TRBJ2-7, with TRBD2 matching 8 bases. V gave up 5 bases and J gave up 7 bases; unmatched junction bases: 13. This CDR3 is built from 15 residues. Germline-derived CDR1 and CDR2 are SGHTA and FQGNSA. Here the CDR3 reads CASSRSGSGPGEQYF. CDR3 nucleotide sequence: TGTGCCAGCAGCCGGAGCGGGAGTGGACCCGGGGAGCAGTACTTC.

This clonotype was detected many times. The chain uses TRBV7-3 and TRBJ2-1, with D possibly matching TRBD1 (6 bases). V lost 5 bases, J lost 9 bases, and 14 bases lay in between. Germline V CDR1 and CDR2: SGHTA, FQGTGA. The CDR3 runs to 13 residues. The CDR3 protein is CASSVSRGGEQFF. The DNA of the CDR3 is TGTGCCAGCAGCGTTAGCAGGGGCGGTGAGCAGTTCTTC.

This clonotype was detected a few times. The chain recombines TRBV5-1 with TRBJ1-1; D gene uncertain. Trimming took off 3 bases at V and 3 bases at J, with 12 bases between the two ends. This CDR3 is 14 amino acids long. The germline V gene encodes CDR1 SGHRS and CDR2 YFSETQ. CDR3 protein: CASSSEMGDTEAFF. CDR3 coding DNA: TGCGCCAGCAGCTCCGAAATGGGAGACACTGAAGCTTTCTTT.

The J gene is TRBJ2-6, the V gene TRBV4-2; D unclear. The CDR3 extends over 16 amino acids. V was shortened by 1 base and J by 1 base, with 8 bases between the two germline ends. The germline V gene encodes CDR1 LGHNA and CDR2 YNFKEQ. This chain's CDR3 is CASSQVVWSGANVLTF. Written as DNA, the CDR3 is TGTGCCAGCAGCCAAGTAGTATGGTCTGGGGCCAACGTCCTGACTTTC.

This clonotype was counted a few times. The chain carries TRBV28 and TRBJ2-1; weak D call: TRBD1 (5 bases). CDR1 is MDHEN, CDR2 SYDVKM, per germline. V gave up 7 bases and J gave up 4 bases, with 11 bases separating them. This CDR3 spans 13 amino acids. CDR3 loop: CASTGILYNEQFF. Here the CDR3 DNA reads TGTGCCAGCACAGGGATCCTATACAATGAGCAGTTCTTC.

This chain uses TRBV5-4 with TRBJ1-3; D is unclear. Trimming left V 3 bases short and J 5 bases short, with 18 bases between. Germline V gene lookup returns CDR1 SGHNT and CDR2 YYREEE (reference sequence). The CDR3 covers 16 residues. This CDR3 reads CASSSGGEAGRNTIYF. The CDR3 region has the DNA TGTGCCAGCAGCTCGGGCGGGGAGGCGGGAAGAAACACCATATATTTT. The whole variable domain, remainder taken from reference TRBV5-4 and TRBJ1-3, is ETGVTQSPTHLIKTRGQQVTLRCSSQSGHNTVSWYQQALGQGPQFIFQYYREEENGRGNFPPRFSGLQFPNYSSELNVNALELDDSALYLCASSSGGEAGRNTIYFGEGSWLTVV.

The DNA for the CDR3 is TGTGCCACCAGGTTAGCGAACACCGGGGAGCTGTTTTTT. This encodes CATRLANTGELFF. The chain joins TRBV24-1 to TRBJ2-2; D call uncertain. Germline loops: CDR1 KGHDR, CDR2 SFDVKD. V was cut by 7 bases and J by 0 bases, with 5 bases left in between. The CDR3 is made up of 13 amino acids.

Many counts were recorded for this clonotype. The gene calls are TRBV29-1 and TRBJ1-6; D is perhaps TRBD1 (5 bases). V was cut by 6 bases and J by 7 bases, with 13 bases left in between. The CDR3 runs to 13 residues. Germline loops: CDR1 SQVTM, CDR2 ANQGSEA. This CDR3 is CSVGDSTNSPLHF. CDR3 in DNA: TGCAGCGTCGGGGACTCAACAAATTCACCCCTCCACTTT.

This clonotype was detected many times. This chain joins TRBV2 and TRBJ2-5; 8 bases fit TRBD1. In germline, CDR1 is SNHLY, CDR2 FYNNEI. The ends lost 6 bases at V and 4 bases at J; junction bases unmatched: 4. This CDR3 is built from 13 residues. CDR3 in amino acids: CASRGTGLETQYF. The CDR3 DNA reads as TGTGCCAGCAGAGGGACAGGTTTAGAGACCCAGTACTTC. Full variable domain (remainder filled in from reference TRBV2 and TRBJ2-5): EPEVTQTPSHQVTQMGQEVILRCVPISNHLYFYWYRQILGQKVEFLVSFYNNEISEKSEIFDDQFSVERPDGSNFTLKIRSTKLEDSAMYFCASRGTGLETQYFGPGTRLLVL.